This is a list of T cell receptor beta chains from one sample in a study of vaccination and CD4 T cells after COVID-19. TCRdb passed the PCR reads through MiXCR, listing each CDR3 protein once. The sample holds about 19,000 distinct CDR3 sequences, roughly 63% seen once. The sample in question was CD4+ T cells from blood, obtained after SARS-CoV-2 vaccination. These receptors all come from a human donor who had recovered from COVID-19. Both conserved end residues are part of each CDR3. D genes are given only for firm matches. Size is omitted from some rows. Given values are once, few, many or a class for expanded clones.

V gene	J gene	D gene	clone size	CDR3 DNA	CDR3 protein
TRBV11-3	TRBJ2-1	.	.	TGTGCCAGCAGCTTGGACACCCGCTCCTACAATGAGCAGTTCTTC	CASSLDTRSYNEQFF
TRBV19	TRBJ1-1	.	.	TGTGCCAGTAGGACCAGGACCACCGACACTGAAGCTTTCTTT	CASRTRTTDTEAFF
TRBV6-5	TRBJ2-2	TRBD2	.	TGTGCCAGCAGTTACGCCCTAACTAGCGGGCGCACCGGGGAGCTGTTTTTT	CASSYALTSGRTGELFF
TRBV2	TRBJ1-6	.	.	TGTGCCAGCAGAAGGAGGGAGTCACCCCTCCACTTT	CASRRRESPLHF
TRBV11-2	TRBJ2-7	.	.	TGTGCCAGCAGCTTAGGTTCGTGGGGGGACAGTCAATACGAGCAGTACTTC	CASSLGSWGDSQYEQYF
TRBV10-3	TRBJ2-7	.	.	TGTGCCATCAGTGAGAATGGGGATAACGAGCAGTACTTC	CAISENGDNEQYF
TRBV12-3/TRBV12-4	TRBJ2-3	.	.	TGTGCCAGCAGTTTATTGGGACATAACACAGATACGCAGTATTTT	CASSLLGHNTDTQYF
TRBV5-5	TRBJ2-2	TRBD2	.	TGTGCCAGCAGCGTTCCATTAACTAGCGGGAGGGTAGCCGGGGAGCTGTTTTTT	CASSVPLTSGRVAGELFF
TRBV20-1	TRBJ2-2	.	few	TGCAGTGCTAGAGACCCCGGGACGGAAAACACCGGGGAGCTGTTTTTT	CSARDPGTENTGELFF
TRBV7-3	TRBJ2-2	.	few	TGTGCCAGCAGCTTCGCGAACACCGGGGAGCTGTTTTTT	CASSFANTGELFF
TRBV6-5	TRBJ2-7	TRBD2	once	TGTGCCAGCAGTTACTCTCTTCCCTGGAGTAGCGGGGGGGGCGAGCAGTACTTC	CASSYSLPWSSGGGEQYF
TRBV20-1	TRBJ2-5	.	.	TGCAGTGCTAGTTCTGGAGGGGGAAGAGAGACCCAGTACTTC	CSASSGGGRETQYF
TRBV10-3	TRBJ2-3	.	few	TGTGCCATCAGTCCCCAGGAGTTTACAGATACGCAGTATTTT	CAISPQEFTDTQYF
TRBV2	TRBJ1-1	.	few	TGTGCCAGCAGTGAATATCAGTCGGACACTGAAGCTTTCTTT	CASSEYQSDTEAFF
TRBV12-3/TRBV12-4	TRBJ2-7	TRBD2	.	TGTGCCAGCAGATTTAGCGGGAGGCCGTACTCCGAGCAGTACTTC	CASRFSGRPYSEQYF
TRBV7-3	TRBJ2-1	.	.	TGTGCCAGCAGCTTCGGGACGCCGAATTCCGATGAGCAGTTCTTC	CASSFGTPNSDEQFF
TRBV7-2	TRBJ2-5	.	.	TGTGCCAGCAGCTTAGCGGGTACACCCGGAGAGACCCAGTACTTC	CASSLAGTPGETQYF
TRBV20-1	TRBJ2-5	TRBD2	.	TGCAGTGCTGGAATGGGCGGGAGGGAAGAGACCCAGTACTTC	CSAGMGGREETQYF
TRBV6-1	TRBJ1-2	.	.	TGTGCCAGCAGTGAACAATCAACTGATAACTATGGCTACACCTTC	CASSEQSTDNYGYTF
TRBV6-4	TRBJ2-7	.	.	TGTGCCAGCAGTGAGGGCTACGAGCAGTACTTC	CASSEGYEQYF
TRBV19	TRBJ2-5	TRBD1	.	TGTGCCAGTGGACAGGGGATGGTAGAGACCCAGTACTTC	CASGQGMVETQYF
TRBV6-1	TRBJ2-1	.	few	TGTGCCAGCAGCCTGGAGAATGAGCAGTTCTTC	CASSLENEQFF
TRBV7-9	TRBJ2-6	.	.	TGTGCCAGCAGCTTAGTTGGACAGAGCCTAGGGGCCAACGTCCTGACTTTC	CASSLVGQSLGANVLTF
TRBV14	TRBJ2-3	.	.	TGTGCCAGCAGCCAAGATCTGGGAGGTACGCAGTATTTT	CASSQDLGGTQYF
TRBV7-9	TRBJ1-1	.	.	TGTGCCAGCAGCCCCGGGGGGGCCGCTTTCTTT	CASSPGGAAFF
TRBV29-1	TRBJ2-5	TRBD2	.	TGCAGCGTTGAACTAGCGGGGAGTGAGACCCAGTACTTC	CSVELAGSETQYF
TRBV19	TRBJ2-3	TRBD1	.	TGTGCCAGTACCTCCAGGGGGTACACAGATACGCAGTATTTT	CASTSRGYTDTQYF
TRBV7-6	TRBJ2-1	.	.	TGTGCCAGCAGAGACTTAAAGGGAGGCAATGAGCAGTTCTTC	CASRDLKGGNEQFF
TRBV10-3	TRBJ1-1	.	.	TGTGCCATCAAGGGAATGAACACTGAAGCTTTCTTT	CAIKGMNTEAFF
TRBV27	TRBJ1-5	TRBD1	few	TGTGCCAGCAGTCCGCGACAGGGCGCTATTCAGCCCCAGCATTTT	CASSPRQGAIQPQHF
TRBV15	TRBJ2-3	TRBD2	.	TGTGCCACCAGCAGAGATCAGGCTAGCGGGAGGTACACAGATACGCAGTATTTT	CATSRDQASGRYTDTQYF
TRBV11-2	TRBJ1-6	TRBD1	few	TGTGCCAGCAGCCCCGGGACAGGGAGGACCTATAATTCACCCCTCCACTTT	CASSPGTGRTYNSPLHF
TRBV20-1	TRBJ1-4	.	few	TGCAGTGCGCCCCTCTCTTCCGAAAAACTGTTTTTT	CSAPLSSEKLFF
TRBV20-1	TRBJ1-1	TRBD1	.	TGCAGTGCGAGAGAAGGGGACAGGAACACTGAAGCTTTCTTT	CSAREGDRNTEAFF
TRBV2	TRBJ1-3	.	.	TGTGCCAGCAGCAGACAGGCAGCCGTCGGGGACACCATATATTTT	CASSRQAAVGDTIYF
TRBV18	TRBJ2-1	TRBD2	.	TGTGCCAGCTCACCTGGGACTAGCGGAGGGGGCGATGAGCAGTTCTTC	CASSPGTSGGGDEQFF